The entry below gives a single T cell receptor beta chain sequence along with its context. Seattle cases were enrolled at active infection and followed longitudinally. These data belong to a study of blood T cell repertoires in COVID-19. About the study: COVID-19 samples from acute and convalescent phases originated in the United States, Italy and Spain. PBMCs, B-cell-depleted T cells, or T cells were the source of the cDNA or gDNA that made up the material.

Authors' data handling: Nucleated cell number was recorded as an estimate derived from reference gene primer amplification. Profiled with immunoSEQ multiplex PCR; TCRdb holds only in-frame clones, not every one. That table furnishes V, J and clone size, whereas the DNA furnished D and trimming. The table has 400,000 to 450,000 clones, about 90% seen once. The germline gives CDR1 SGHNT, CDR2 YYREEE (reference sequence). The germline V and J ends were trimmed by 2 bases and 4 bases, with 7 bases remaining between them. The CDR3 length is 13 residues. This chain joins TRBV5-4 and TRBJ1-3; D uncertain. The TCR originated in a man between 18 and 35 years old with COVID-19, enrolled during active disease. Sequences were obtained from peripheral blood. The chain's CDR3 is CASSLASGNTIYF. The CDR3 DNA is TGTGCCAGCAGCTTAGCTAGCGGAAACACCATATATTTT.